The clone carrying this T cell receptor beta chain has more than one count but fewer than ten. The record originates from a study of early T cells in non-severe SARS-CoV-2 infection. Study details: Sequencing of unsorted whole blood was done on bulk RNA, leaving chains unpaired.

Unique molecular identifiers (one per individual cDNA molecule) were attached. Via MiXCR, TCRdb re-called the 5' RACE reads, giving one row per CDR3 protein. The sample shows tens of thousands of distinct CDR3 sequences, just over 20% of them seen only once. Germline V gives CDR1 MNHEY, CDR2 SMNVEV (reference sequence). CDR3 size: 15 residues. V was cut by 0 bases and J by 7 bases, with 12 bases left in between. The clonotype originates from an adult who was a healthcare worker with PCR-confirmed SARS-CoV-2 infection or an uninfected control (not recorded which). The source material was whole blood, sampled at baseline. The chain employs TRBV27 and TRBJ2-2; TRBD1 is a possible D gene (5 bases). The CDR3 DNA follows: TGTGCCAGCAGTTTATCAGGCAGGGCCGGCGGGGAGCTGTTTTTT. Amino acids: CASSLSGRAGGELFF.